These 25 T cell receptor beta chains were all obtained from the same sample, sequenced in a study of cytomegalovirus exposure and HLA in healthy donors. Data came from immunoSEQ multiplex PCR; TCRdb stores just in-frame clones and leaves some out. The sample has approximately 98,000 clones, approximately 96% seen once. The sample consisted of PBMCs. Receptors originate from a woman between 18 and 29 years old in good health and CMV-seronegative.

The CDR3 region has the DNA TGTGCCAGCAGTTCATTCGGGGGGCGAAAAAGTACTGAGCAGTTCTTC. Translating gives CASSSFGGRKSTEQFF. This chain uses TRBV25-1 with TRBJ2-1, with D perhaps matching TRBD2 (7 bases). Per the germline V gene, CDR1 is MGHDK and CDR2 is SYGVNS. This CDR3 is built from 16 residues. V lost 5 bases and J 9 bases, leaving 23 bases between the germline ends. Looking up the rest from reference TRBV25-1 and TRBJ2-1 gives the full variable domain: EADIYQTPRYLVIGTGKKITLECSQTMGHDKMYWYQQDPGMELHLIHYSYGVNSTEKGDLSSESTVSRIRTEHFPLTLESARPSHTSQYLCASSSFGGRKSTEQFFGPGTRLTVL.

This chain connects TRBV5-1 to TRBJ2-2, with TRBD1 matching over 7 bases. The CDR3 is made up of 14 amino acids. The V and J ends lost 5 bases and 5 bases, in that order; junction bases with no gene match: 6. From germline, CDR1 is SGHRS and CDR2 YFSETQ. The CDR3 nucleotides are TGCGCCAGCAGTTCAACAGGGGCTACCGGGGAGCTGTTTTTT. Its translation: CASSSTGATGELFF. Filled out from reference TRBV5-1 and TRBJ2-2, the complete variable domain reads KAGVTQTPRYLIKTRGQQVTLSCSPISGHRSVSWYQQTPGQGLQFLFEYFSETQRNKGNFPGRFSGRQFSNSRSEMNVSTLELGDSALYLCASSSTGATGELFFGEGSRLTVL.

The CDR3 sequence: CASSTGQGYGYTF. The CDR3 DNA reads as TGTGCCAGCAGTACTGGACAGGGGTATGGCTACACCTTC. The chain links TRBV28 to TRBJ1-2; 9 bases agree with TRBD1. The CDR3 extends over 13 amino acids. The germline CDR1 and CDR2 sequences are MDHEN and SYDVKM. The trim removed 5 bases at V and 5 bases at J, leaving 3 bases unmatched.

The gene calls are TRBV14 and TRBJ2-7; a possible D gene is TRBD1 (5 bases). V lost 1 base and J 7 bases, leaving 5 bases between the germline ends. The length of the CDR3 is 11 residues. CDR1 and CDR2 from the germline V gene are SGHDN and FVKESK. In DNA form, the CDR3 reads TGTGCCAGCAGCCAAGGACAGGAGCAGTACTTC. This codes for CASSQGQEQYF.

The J gene is TRBJ1-2, the V gene TRBV7-8; possibly TRBD1 for D (6 bases). V shed 5 bases and J shed 1 base, with 23 bases lying between them. CDR1 and CDR2 (germline): SGHVS, FQNEAQ. This CDR3 region has 18 residues. CDR3 protein: CASSPDRFSGRLNYGYTF. The CDR3 DNA is TGTGCCAGCAGCCCAGACAGGTTCTCCGGCCGCCTTAACTATGGCTACACCTTC.

The V gene is TRBV2, the J gene TRBJ1-5, with no clear D. The CDR3 spans 16 residues. Trimming removed 2 bases at V and 0 bases at J, with 11 bases between. CDR1 and CDR2 (germline): SNHLY, FYNNEI. Here the CDR3 DNA reads TGTGCCAGCAGTGAACTATCGGGTCCTAGCAATCAGCCCCAGCATTTT. Its translation is CASSELSGPSNQPQHF. The full variable domain, completed using reference TRBV2 and TRBJ1-5, is EPEVTQTPSHQVTQMGQEVILRCVPISNHLYFYWYRQILGQKVEFLVSFYNNEISEKSEIFDDQFSVERPDGSNFTLKIRSTKLEDSAMYFCASSELSGPSNQPQHFGDGTRLSIL.

This chain joins TRBV6-5 and TRBJ2-2; D unresolved. The ends were cut back, 2 bases at V and 3 bases at J, with 10 bases in the middle. Germline V gives CDR1 MNHEY, CDR2 SVGAGI. This CDR3 has 15 residues. The DNA for the CDR3 is TGTGCCAGCAGTTACGAGTCACCCTACACCGGGGAGCTGTTTTTT. Residues: CASSYESPYTGELFF.

The rearrangement uses TRBV30 and TRBJ2-2; tentatively, D is TRBD2 (6 bases). The CDR3 runs to 14 residues. The germline gives CDR1 GTSNPN, CDR2 SVGIG (reference sequence). V lost 3 bases and J 8 bases, leaving 16 bases between the germline ends. The DNA of the CDR3 is TGTGCCTGGAGAGGGGCGAAGGCGGGGGGGGAGCTGTTTTTT. As protein: CAWRGAKAGGELFF.

The V call is TRBV2, the J call TRBJ1-2; D unclear. In germline, CDR1 is SNHLY, CDR2 FYNNEI. The CDR3 runs 13 residues. V was cut by 10 bases and J by 6 bases, with 18 bases left in between. This chain's CDR3 is CATSYDYGDGYTF. The CDR3 region has the DNA TGTGCCACTAGTTACGACTACGGGGATGGCTACACCTTC.

The V and J genes are TRBV5-1 and TRBJ1-2; perhaps TRBD1 as D (5 bases). This CDR3 has 14 amino acids. CDR1 SGHRS and CDR2 YFSETQ come from the germline V gene. The V and J ends lost 0 bases and 7 bases respectively, with 13 bases between them. CDR3 nucleotides: TGCGCCAGCAGCTTGGGGTCCGCCAGGGCTGGCTACACCTTC. Protein sequence: CASSLGSARAGYTF.

This clone was detected once. The rearrangement links TRBV27 to TRBJ2-3; D is undetermined. V lost 7 bases and J lost 4, with 9 bases in between. This CDR3 is 12 amino acids long. CDR1 and CDR2 (germline): MNHEY, SMNVEV (reference sequence). CDR3 sequence (DNA): TGTGCCAGCACTACTTCTGCAGATACGCAGTATTTT. The encoded protein is CASTTSADTQYF.

The chain combines TRBV7-2 with TRBJ1-1, with D perhaps TRBD1 (5 bases). V shed 5 bases and J shed 0 bases, with 7 bases lying between them. The CDR3 has 13 amino acids. Per germline, CDR1 SGHTA and CDR2 FQGNSA. The CDR3 region is CASSRQMNTEAFF. CDR3 sequence (DNA): TGTGCCAGCAGCAGACAGATGAACACTGAAGCTTTCTTT.

The rearrangement uses TRBV28 and TRBJ2-7, with D possibly matching TRBD2 (6 bases). Germline V gene lookup returns CDR1 MDHEN and CDR2 SYDVKM. V was pared by 2 bases and J by 3 bases, with 14 bases between. This CDR3 is 15 amino acids long. The CDR3 DNA follows: TGTGCCAGCAGTTTAGGGCGGGACGGCATCTACGAGCAGTACTTC. This codes for CASSLGRDGIYEQYF.

V gene TRBV6-1 combines with J gene TRBJ1-5; a possible D gene is TRBD1 (5 bases). This CDR3 has 13 amino acids. CDR1 and CDR2 from the germline V gene are MNHNS and SASEGT. The V and J ends lost 5 bases and 4 bases respectively, with 9 bases between them. CDR3 residues: CASSSDRNQPQHF. DNA of the CDR3: TGTGCCAGCAGTTCCGACAGAAATCAGCCCCAGCATTTT.

This chain uses TRBV7-2 with TRBJ2-7, with 13 nucleotides matching TRBD2. V shed 2 bases, J shed 0 bases, and the junction held 4 bases outside the gene matches. Germline V gene lookup returns CDR1 SGHTA and CDR2 FQGNSA. This CDR3 spans 17 amino acids. CDR3 protein: CASSLILAGGSSYEQYF. The CDR3 bases are TGTGCCAGCAGCTTAATACTAGCGGGGGGGAGCTCCTACGAGCAGTACTTC.

This clone occurred once. The chain is built from TRBV5-6 and TRBJ1-4; tentatively, D is TRBD1 (5 bases). Trimming took 0 bases from V and 6 from J, leaving 15 bases between them. The CDR3 runs to 16 residues. Germline loops: CDR1 SGHDT, CDR2 YYEEEE. The CDR3 DNA is TGTGCCAGCAGCTTGGGGGTGGGACTGCCCCATGAAAAACTGTTTTTT. Protein product: CASSLGVGLPHEKLFF.

This chain links TRBV30 with TRBJ2-2; D not certain. V dropped 0 bases and J dropped 5 bases, with 16 bases sitting between them. In germline, CDR1 is GTSNPN, CDR2 SVGIG (reference sequence). This CDR3 comprises 16 residues. CDR3 DNA: TGTGCCTGGAGTGTAGGTCTAGTAGTCGGAACCGGGGAGCTGTTTTTT. It encodes CAWSVGLVVGTGELFF.

The chain is built from TRBV15 and TRBJ1-1; D is uncertain. This CDR3 region has 13 residues. Between the trimmed V and J ends, which lost 0 bases and 3 bases, there was a span of 5 bases. Germline V gene lookup returns CDR1 LNHNV and CDR2 YYDKDF (reference sequence). The CDR3 DNA reads TGTGCCACCAGCAGAGACCCGGACACTGAAGCTTTCTTT. It specifies CATSRDPDTEAFF.

The chain links TRBV6-1 to TRBJ2-2; 7 bases agree with TRBD1. Trimming removed 0 bases from V and 4 bases from J; junction bases left unmatched: 5. CDR1 and CDR2 from the germline V gene are MNHNS and SASEGT. CDR3 size: 16 residues. The DNA of the CDR3 is TGTGCCAGCAGTGAAGCGGTGGGACAGAGCACCGGGGAGCTGTTTTTT. Translated, it gives CASSEAVGQSTGELFF.

This chain links TRBV7-9 with TRBJ2-7; perhaps TRBD2 as D (6 bases). CDR1 and CDR2 (germline): SEHNR, FQNEAQ (reference sequence). Trimming shortened V by 4 bases and J by 4 bases, and 17 bases separated the two germline ends. The CDR3 spans 15 residues. CDR3: CASSSTGLIVYEQYF. Written as DNA, the CDR3 is TGTGCCAGCAGCTCCACGGGACTTATAGTTTACGAGCAGTACTTC.

This chain joins TRBV6-6 and TRBJ1-5; perhaps TRBD1 as D (5 bases). The CDR3 consists of 14 residues. V was clipped by 9 bases and J by 1 base, with 13 bases between them. Germline lookup yields CDR1 MNHNY and CDR2 SVGAGI (reference sequence). CDR3 DNA sequence: TGTGCCAGTGTAGCCGGGGGAAGCAATCAGCCCCAGCATTTT. It codes for CASVAGGSNQPQHF.

The chain carries TRBV18 and TRBJ1-1, with 8 nucleotides matching TRBD1. Germline V lookup: CDR1 KGHSH, CDR2 LQKENI. The V gene end was trimmed by 11 bases and the J gene end by 1 base; junction bases not matched to a gene: 6. This CDR3 has 13 residues. CDR3 protein: CAGLTGENTEAFF. The CDR3 nucleotides are TGTGCCGGACTGACAGGGGAGAACACTGAAGCTTTCTTT.

This clone was seen once. This chain joins TRBV28 and TRBJ2-3, with D tentatively TRBD1 (6 bases). Looked up from germline, CDR1 is MDHEN and CDR2 is SYDVKM. The CDR3 has 13 amino acids. The V end lost 6 bases, the J end lost 4 bases, and 11 bases lay between the germline ends. The CDR3 protein is CASSSGVPDTQYF. Written as DNA, the CDR3 is TGTGCCAGCAGCTCAGGGGTACCAGATACGCAGTATTTT.

The chain recombines TRBV27 with TRBJ2-1; 8 bases line up with TRBD1. This CDR3 has 17 amino acids. Unmatched junction bases numbered 13, after V lost 4 bases and J lost 5 bases. Germline lookup yields CDR1 MNHEY and CDR2 SMNVEV (reference sequence). CDR3 DNA: TGTGCCAGCAGTTACGCGATGACAGGGGCGAATAACAATGAGCAGTTCTTC. Protein: CASSYAMTGANNNEQFF.

This chain links TRBV7-2 with TRBJ2-6, with D possibly TRBD1 on 6 matching bases. Trimming shortened V by 2 bases and J by 0 bases, and 11 bases separated the two germline ends. Germline CDR1 reads SGHTA; CDR2 reads FQGNSA. The CDR3 is 17 residues long. As DNA, the CDR3 is TGTGCCAGCAGCTTAAAGGGACACGCCTCTGGGGCCAACGTCCTGACTTTC. It specifies CASSLKGHASGANVLTF.